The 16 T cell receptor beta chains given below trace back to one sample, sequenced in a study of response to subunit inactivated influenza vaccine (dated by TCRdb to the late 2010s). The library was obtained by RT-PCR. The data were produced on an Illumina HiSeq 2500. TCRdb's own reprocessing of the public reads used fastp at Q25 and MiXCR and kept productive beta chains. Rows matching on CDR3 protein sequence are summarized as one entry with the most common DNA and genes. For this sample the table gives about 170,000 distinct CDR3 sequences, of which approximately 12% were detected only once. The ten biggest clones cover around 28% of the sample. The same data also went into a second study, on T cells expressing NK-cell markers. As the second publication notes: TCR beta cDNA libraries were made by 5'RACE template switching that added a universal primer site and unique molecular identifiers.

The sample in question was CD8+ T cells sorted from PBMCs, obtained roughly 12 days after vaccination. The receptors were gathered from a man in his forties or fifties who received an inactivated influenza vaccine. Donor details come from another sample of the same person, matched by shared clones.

CDR3 amino acids: CASSLLSTSVAYEQYF. The DNA for the CDR3 is TGTGCCAGCAGCTTGTTGTCTACTAGCGTAGCCTACGAGCAGTACTTC. V usage is TRBV7-2 and J usage is TRBJ2-7; 7 nucleotides line up with TRBD2. Germline assignment: CDR1 SGHTA and CDR2 FQGNSA. This CDR3 comprises 16 residues. The trim removed 3 bases at V and 2 bases at J, leaving 10 bases unmatched.

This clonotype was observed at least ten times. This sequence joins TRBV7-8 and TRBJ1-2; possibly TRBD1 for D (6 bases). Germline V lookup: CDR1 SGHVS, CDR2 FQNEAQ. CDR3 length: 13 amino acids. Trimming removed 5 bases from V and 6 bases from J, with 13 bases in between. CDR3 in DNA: TGTGCCAGCAGCCGAGGGGGGTCGGATGGCTACACCTTC. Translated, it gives CASSRGGSDGYTF.

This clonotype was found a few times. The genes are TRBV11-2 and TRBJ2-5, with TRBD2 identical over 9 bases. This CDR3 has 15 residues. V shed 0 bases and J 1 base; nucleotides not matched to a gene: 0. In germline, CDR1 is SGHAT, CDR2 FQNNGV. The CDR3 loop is CASSLEREGQETQYF. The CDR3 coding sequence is TGTGCCAGCAGCTTAGAGCGGGAGGGCCAAGAGACCCAGTACTTC.

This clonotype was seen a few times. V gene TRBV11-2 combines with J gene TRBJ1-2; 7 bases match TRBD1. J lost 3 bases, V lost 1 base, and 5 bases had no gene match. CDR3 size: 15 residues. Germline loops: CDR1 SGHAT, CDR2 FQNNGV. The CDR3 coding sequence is TGTGCCAGCAGCTTAGCGGGCAGGGGGTACTATGGCTACACCTTC. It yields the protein CASSLAGRGYYGYTF. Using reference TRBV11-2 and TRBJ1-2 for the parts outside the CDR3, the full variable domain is EAGVAQSPRYKIIEKRQSVAFWCNPISGHATLYWYQQILGQGPKLLIQFQNNGVVDDSQLPKDRFSAERLKGVDSTLKIQPAKLEDSAVYLCASSLAGRGYYGYTFGSGTRLTVV.

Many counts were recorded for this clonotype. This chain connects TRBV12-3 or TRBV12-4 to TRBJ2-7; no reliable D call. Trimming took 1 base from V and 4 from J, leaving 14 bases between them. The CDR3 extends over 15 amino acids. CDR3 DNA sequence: TGTGCCAGCAGTTTAGAAGCCTCCAGAGATTACGAGCAGTACTTC. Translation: CASSLEASRDYEQYF.

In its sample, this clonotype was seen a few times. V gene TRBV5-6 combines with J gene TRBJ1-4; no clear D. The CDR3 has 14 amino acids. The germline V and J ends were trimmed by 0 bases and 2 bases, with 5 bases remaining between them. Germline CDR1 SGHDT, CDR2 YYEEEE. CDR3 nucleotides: TGTGCCAGCAGCTTGGCAGTCACTAATGAAAAACTGTTTTTT. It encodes CASSLAVTNEKLFF.

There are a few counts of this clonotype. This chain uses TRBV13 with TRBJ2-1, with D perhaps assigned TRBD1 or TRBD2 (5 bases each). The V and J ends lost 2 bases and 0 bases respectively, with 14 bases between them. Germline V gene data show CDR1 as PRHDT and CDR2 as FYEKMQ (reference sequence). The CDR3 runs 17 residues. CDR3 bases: TGTGCCAGCAGCTTACACGATTCAGGGAGCTCCTACAATGAGCAGTTCTTC. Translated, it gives CASSLHDSGSSYNEQFF.

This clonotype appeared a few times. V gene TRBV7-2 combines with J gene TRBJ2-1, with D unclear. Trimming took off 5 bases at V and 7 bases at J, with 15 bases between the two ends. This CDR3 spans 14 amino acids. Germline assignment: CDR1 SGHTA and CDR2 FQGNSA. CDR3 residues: CASSLDPGSNEQFF. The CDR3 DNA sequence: TGTGCCAGCAGCCTGGACCCGGGCTCGAATGAGCAGTTCTTC.

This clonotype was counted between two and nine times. The CDR3 bases are TGTGCCAGCACAGACAGGGGAGGCTACGAGCAGTACTTC. This gives the protein CASTDRGGYEQYF. This chain uses TRBV6-6 with TRBJ2-7, with 8 bases identical to TRBD1. The junction had 5 bases not matched to a gene; V was cut back by 7 bases and J by 3 bases. The CDR3 covers 13 residues. Germline loops: CDR1 MNHNY, CDR2 SVGAGI (reference sequence).

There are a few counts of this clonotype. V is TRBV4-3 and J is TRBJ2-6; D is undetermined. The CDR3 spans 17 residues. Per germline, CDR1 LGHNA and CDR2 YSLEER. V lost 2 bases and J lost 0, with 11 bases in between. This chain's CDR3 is CASSQTDTDSGANVLTF. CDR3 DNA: TGCGCCAGCAGCCAAACCGACACCGACTCTGGGGCCAACGTCCTGACTTTC.

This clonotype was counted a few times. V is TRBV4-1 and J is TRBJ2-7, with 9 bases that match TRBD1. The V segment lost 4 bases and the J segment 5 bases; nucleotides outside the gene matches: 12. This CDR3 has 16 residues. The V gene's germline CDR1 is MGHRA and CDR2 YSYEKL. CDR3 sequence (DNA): TGCGCCAGCAGCCCACGAACAGGGGGCCCCTATGACGAGCAGTACTTC. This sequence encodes CASSPRTGGPYDEQYF.

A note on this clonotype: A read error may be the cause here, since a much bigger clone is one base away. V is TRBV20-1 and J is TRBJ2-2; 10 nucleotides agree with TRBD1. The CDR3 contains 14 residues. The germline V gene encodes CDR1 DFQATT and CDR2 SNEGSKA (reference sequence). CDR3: CSAWDRGNTRELFF. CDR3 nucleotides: TGCAGTGCTTGGGACAGGGGCAACACCAGGGAGCTGTTTTTT.

Here the CDR3 DNA reads TGTGCCAGCAGCACCGGGACTAGGCCCTACAATGAGCAGTTCTTC. As protein: CASSTGTRPYNEQFF. The chain joins TRBV28 to TRBJ2-1; 8 bases fit TRBD2. The CDR3 runs to 15 residues. In germline, CDR1 is MDHEN, CDR2 SYDVKM. Trimming took 6 bases from V and 2 from J; bases not matched to a gene: 6.

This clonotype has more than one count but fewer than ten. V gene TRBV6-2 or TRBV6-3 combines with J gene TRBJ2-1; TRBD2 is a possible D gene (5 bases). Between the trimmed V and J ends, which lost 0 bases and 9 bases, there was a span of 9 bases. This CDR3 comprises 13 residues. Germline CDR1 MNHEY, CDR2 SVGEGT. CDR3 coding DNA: TGTGCCAGCAGTTACTCGCCGGGGAGTGAGCAGTTCTTC. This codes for CASSYSPGSEQFF.

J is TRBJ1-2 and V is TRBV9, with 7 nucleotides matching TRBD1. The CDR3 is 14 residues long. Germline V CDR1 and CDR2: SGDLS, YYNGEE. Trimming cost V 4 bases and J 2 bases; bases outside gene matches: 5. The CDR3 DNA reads TGTGCCAGCAGCCCCAGGGGGGGGAACTATGGCTACACCTTC. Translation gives CASSPRGGNYGYTF.

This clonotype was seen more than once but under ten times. The CDR3, as DNA: TGTGCCAGCACGGGGTTTTCTAGCGGGTCCTACGAGCAGTACTTC. Protein: CASTGFSSGSYEQYF. This chain uses TRBV27 with TRBJ2-7; 8 bases agree with TRBD2. Germline CDR1 and CDR2: MNHEY and SMNVEV (reference sequence). This CDR3 spans 15 amino acids. Unmatched junction bases numbered 9, after V lost 7 bases and J lost 1 base.